This T cell receptor beta chain appears in the sequencing data of a study of blood T cells in healthy people across ages. Study-wide results and limits: TCR beta diversity was tightly associated with the proportion of naive T cells. Roughly linear age-related decline in beta diversity appeared, significant by age around 40. Diversity estimates from one million T cells were considered underestimates.

There were healthy Caucasian individuals from Russia, aged about 6 to 100, serving as donors. Details on this clonotype: No antigen is known for it.

After removal of 3 bases from V and 8 bases from J, the junction contained 26 bases not matched to a gene. The CDR3 is 21 amino acids. CDR1 is SGHAT and CDR2 is FQNNGV in the germline V gene. PCR was performed a second time for about 6 to 12 cycles using a sample-barcoded 5' primer and a J-beta primer mix. TCRdb called the 5' RACE reads again in MiXCR, with one record for every CDR3 protein. The data hold about 600,000 distinct CDR3 sequences, with around 50% observed a single time. This rearrangement joins TRBV11-2 to TRBJ2-3, with TRBD2 matching 10 bases. This sequence originates from a man older than 75 in good health. Sequencing used blood. DNA of the CDR3: TGTGCCAGCAGCTTGACCTCTCCCCTCTTAGCGGGAGGCCCCGCGGGGGGTACGCAGTATTTT. Its protein is CASSLTSPLLAGGPAGGTQYF.